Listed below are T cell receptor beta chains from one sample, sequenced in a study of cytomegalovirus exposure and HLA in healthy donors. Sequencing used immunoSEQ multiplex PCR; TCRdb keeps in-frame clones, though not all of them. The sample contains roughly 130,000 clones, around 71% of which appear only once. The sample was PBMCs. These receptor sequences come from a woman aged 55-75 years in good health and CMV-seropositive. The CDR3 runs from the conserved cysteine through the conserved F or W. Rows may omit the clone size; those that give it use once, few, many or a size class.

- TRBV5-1 CASSYPFPQGTYEQYF
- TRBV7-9 CASSLGQLDYEKLFF
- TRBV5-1 CASSLDREGGYTF
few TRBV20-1 CSARGDEPQHF
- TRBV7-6 CASSKGQGRSYEQYF
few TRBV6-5 CASSLPGGRNSPLHF
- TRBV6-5 CASSYLGQGLDTEAFF
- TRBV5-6 CASSSGNEQYF
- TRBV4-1 CASSPTTGGSYEQYF
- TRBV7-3 CASSVTGSGYEQYF
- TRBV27 CASSPGTEVFF
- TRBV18 CASSYARDSDSYEQYF
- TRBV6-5 CASSYAGTGGYEQYF
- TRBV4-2 CASSQGGWGQDSGNTIYF
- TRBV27 CASRNDRAGGETQYF
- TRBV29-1 CSVVTGTPGELFF
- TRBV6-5 CASKGRTHTGELFF
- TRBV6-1 CASWDRVIQPQHF
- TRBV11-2 CASSLEQDSPLHF
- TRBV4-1 CASSQGQGLREETQYF
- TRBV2 CTSSEAGRSNYGYTF
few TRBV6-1 CASSVSGQGDQPQHF
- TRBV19 CASTSLGEKLSF
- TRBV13 CASSSRVREKLFF
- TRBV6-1 CASSSRQGGSEKLFF
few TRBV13 CASSPPGRVSYEQYF
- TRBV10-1 CASNGGFDTGELFF
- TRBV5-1 CASSLEVRPIYGYTF
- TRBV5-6 CASSPGTGGTYGYTF
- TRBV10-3 CAISEYRLGAEAFF
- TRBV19 CASSIRGRTIGTGELFF
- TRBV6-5 CASSYGGGAYNEQFF
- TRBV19 CASSRGQGASNQPQHF
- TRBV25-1 CASSEGQSYNSPLHF
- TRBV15 CATSREEGGVTEAFF
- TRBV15 CATSREGGEAFF
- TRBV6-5 CASSPYDRGSEPQHF
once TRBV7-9 CASSLETTARETQYF
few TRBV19 CASSVSGTGIHEQYF
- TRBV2 CASSQSTDTQYF
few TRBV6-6 CASYSRLSSYNSPLHF
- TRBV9 CASSPQGTSYEQYF
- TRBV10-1 CASSETGGSYNEQFF
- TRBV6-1 CASSEVAGAWTF
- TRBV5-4 CASSLDRQVATEAFF
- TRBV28 CASRADRVGYTF
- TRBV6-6 CASSPGQGNYGYTF
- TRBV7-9 CASSSDGGARMSYEQYF
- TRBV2 CASRPGQINQPQHF
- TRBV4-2 CASSQDGGASNEKLFF
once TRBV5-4 CASSWPQGGGYGYTF
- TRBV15 CATSRGPSGGSQETQYF
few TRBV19 CASAQVSSYNSPLHF
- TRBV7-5 CARSLGGSGDPGEQFF